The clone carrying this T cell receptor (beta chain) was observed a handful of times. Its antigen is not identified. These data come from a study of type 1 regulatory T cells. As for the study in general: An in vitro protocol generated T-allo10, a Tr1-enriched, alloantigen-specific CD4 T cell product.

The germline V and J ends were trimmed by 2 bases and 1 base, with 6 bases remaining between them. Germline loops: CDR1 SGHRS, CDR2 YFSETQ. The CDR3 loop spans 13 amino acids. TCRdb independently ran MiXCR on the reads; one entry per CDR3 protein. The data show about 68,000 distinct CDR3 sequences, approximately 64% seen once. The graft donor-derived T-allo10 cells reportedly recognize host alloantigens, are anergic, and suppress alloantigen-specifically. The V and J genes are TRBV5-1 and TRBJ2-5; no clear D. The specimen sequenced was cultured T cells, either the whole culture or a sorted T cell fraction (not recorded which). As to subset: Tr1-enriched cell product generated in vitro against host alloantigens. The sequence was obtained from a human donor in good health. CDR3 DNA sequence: TGCGCCAGCAGCTTTCAGACCCAAGAGACCCAGTACTTC. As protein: CASSFQTQETQYF.